This is a list of T cell receptor beta chains from one sample in a study of radiation and T cells in renal cell carcinoma. The method was immunoSEQ multiplex PCR; TCRdb's version includes in-frame clones alone and lacks a portion of them. The sample consists of around 140,000 clones, roughly nine tenths of them appearing once. The starting material was blood, obtained from a patient whose treatment included radiotherapy and nephrectomy. These receptors originate from a woman aged 70-85 years with renal cell carcinoma. Each CDR3 is given with its conserved first and last residue. The D gene is left open where the match is weak. Where a row states a size, it is once, few, many or the class of an expanded clone; other rows omit it.

v_gene: TRBV2; abundance: -; j_gene: TRBJ1-1; d_gene: -; CDR3nt: TGTGCCAGCAGTGAAGTGAGGGTGGGCACTGAAGCTTTCTTT; CDR3aa: CASSEVRVGTEAFF
v_gene: TRBV9; abundance: -; j_gene: TRBJ2-3; d_gene: -; CDR3nt: TGTGCCAGCAGCGTAGTAGGGGGGATTAGCACAGATACGCAGTATTTT; CDR3aa: CASSVVGGISTDTQYF
v_gene: TRBV5-6; abundance: -; j_gene: TRBJ1-3; d_gene: -; CDR3nt: TGTGCCAGCAGCCCAGATCCGAGAAGCTCTGGAAACACCATATATTTT; CDR3aa: CASSPDPRSSGNTIYF
v_gene: TRBV2; abundance: -; j_gene: TRBJ1-2; d_gene: TRBD1; CDR3nt: TGTGCCAGCAGTGGGGGGACAGGGTTCACCCTTACCCTCTATGGCTACACCTTC; CDR3aa: CASSGGTGFTLTLYGYTF
v_gene: TRBV28; abundance: once; j_gene: TRBJ2-6; d_gene: -; CDR3nt: TGTGCCAGCAGTACACCGGGTCTAAGCTCTGGGGCCAACGTCCTGACTTTC; CDR3aa: CASSTPGLSSGANVLTF
v_gene: TRBV11-2; abundance: -; j_gene: TRBJ2-3; d_gene: TRBD2; CDR3nt: TGTGCCAGCAGCCCCGGTGCCAGCGGGAGGGGGGATACGCAGTATTTT; CDR3aa: CASSPGASGRGDTQYF
v_gene: TRBV28; abundance: -; j_gene: TRBJ2-1; d_gene: -; CDR3nt: TGTGCCAGCATTCCCCAATTGGACAATGAGCAGTTCTTC; CDR3aa: CASIPQLDNEQFF
v_gene: TRBV27; abundance: -; j_gene: TRBJ1-6; d_gene: -; CDR3nt: TGTGCCAGCACACTTACGGGTTTCCCCAATTCACCCCTCCACTTT; CDR3aa: CASTLTGFPNSPLHF
v_gene: TRBV6-5; abundance: -; j_gene: TRBJ1-2; d_gene: -; CDR3nt: TGTGCCAGCAGCCAGAGTGGGGCCTATGGCTACACCTTC; CDR3aa: CASSQSGAYGYTF
v_gene: TRBV6-6; abundance: -; j_gene: TRBJ2-7; d_gene: TRBD1; CDR3nt: TGTGCCAGCACCCACGGGGGGACAGGGGTTAACTACGAGCAGTACTTC; CDR3aa: CASTHGGTGVNYEQYF
v_gene: TRBV7-6; abundance: -; j_gene: TRBJ2-1; d_gene: TRBD2; CDR3nt: TGTGCCAGCAGCTACGGACTAGCGGGGGGGACCTTAGCGGAGCAGTTCTTC; CDR3aa: CASSYGLAGGTLAEQFF
v_gene: TRBV19; abundance: -; j_gene: TRBJ1-2; d_gene: TRBD1; CDR3nt: TGTGCCAGTAGTAGCCTAGGGACAGGTGAAAACTATGGCTACACCTTC; CDR3aa: CASSSLGTGENYGYTF
v_gene: TRBV2; abundance: -; j_gene: TRBJ2-3; d_gene: -; CDR3nt: TGTGCCAGCAGATCGGGACTCCCCACAGATACGCAGTATTTT; CDR3aa: CASRSGLPTDTQYF
v_gene: TRBV30; abundance: few; j_gene: TRBJ2-5; d_gene: -; CDR3nt: TGTGCCTGGAGTCGGGACACCGATGATCCCCAGTACTTC; CDR3aa: CAWSRDTDDPQYF
v_gene: TRBV7-3; abundance: few; j_gene: TRBJ1-1; d_gene: -; CDR3nt: TGTGCCAGCAGTCTGGGGCAGAACACTGAAGCTTTCTTT; CDR3aa: CASSLGQNTEAFF
v_gene: TRBV5-1; abundance: few; j_gene: TRBJ1-1; d_gene: TRBD1; CDR3nt: TGCGCCAGCAGGGGACAGGGCTTCATGAACACTGAAGCTTTCTTT; CDR3aa: CASRGQGFMNTEAFF
v_gene: TRBV16; abundance: -; j_gene: TRBJ1-1; d_gene: -; CDR3nt: TGTGCCAGCAGCCAATCGAGGAACACTGAAGCTTTCTTT; CDR3aa: CASSQSRNTEAFF
v_gene: TRBV6-5; abundance: -; j_gene: TRBJ1-4; d_gene: TRBD1; CDR3nt: TGTGCCAGCAGCCTGGACAGGGGGAATGAAAAACTGTTTTTT; CDR3aa: CASSLDRGNEKLFF
v_gene: TRBV7-2; abundance: -; j_gene: TRBJ1-4; d_gene: -; CDR3nt: TGTGCCAGCAGCCCTAAGCGAGGGGAAAAACTGTTTTTT; CDR3aa: CASSPKRGEKLFF
v_gene: TRBV15; abundance: -; j_gene: TRBJ2-2; d_gene: TRBD2; CDR3nt: TGTGCCACCAGCAGAGAGCCTAGCGGGGGGGCGACCGGGGAGCTGTTTTTT; CDR3aa: CATSREPSGGATGELFF
v_gene: TRBV19; abundance: -; j_gene: TRBJ2-3; d_gene: -; CDR3nt: TGTGCCAACTTACGGTGGGGGGAAGGAGGCACAGATACGCAGTATTTT; CDR3aa: CANLRWGEGGTDTQYF
v_gene: TRBV5-1; abundance: -; j_gene: TRBJ1-1; d_gene: -; CDR3nt: TGCGCCAGCAGCTTGAACAGCCTCTCGAACACTGAAGCTTTCTTT; CDR3aa: CASSLNSLSNTEAFF
v_gene: TRBV30; abundance: -; j_gene: TRBJ1-1; d_gene: -; CDR3nt: TGTGCCTGGAGTGTACGGGGGAACACTGAAGCTTTCTTT; CDR3aa: CAWSVRGNTEAFF